This T cell receptor beta chain was found in a study of blood T cell repertoires in COVID-19. Study background: PBMCs, B-cell-depleted T cells, or T cells provided the cDNA or gDNA that made up the material.

Germline V gene data show CDR1 as MNHEY and CDR2 as SVGAGI. J lost 6 bases, V lost 5 bases, and 7 bases had no gene match. The CDR3 extends over 15 amino acids. Before being deemed recovered, Cohort 3 donors had two negative PCRs, clearance, or symptom resolution. The assay was immunoSEQ multiplex PCR, and TCRdb's table has in-frame clones only and misses some. This sample has fewer than 200,000 clones, with almost 80% found just once. The TCR sequence derives from a woman between 45 and 65 years old who had recovered from COVID-19. Sequencing input: PBMCs or T cells enriched from blood (not recorded which). This chain connects TRBV6-5 to TRBJ2-1; 10 bases fit TRBD2. The CDR3 protein is CASSPGLAVTNEQFF. DNA for the CDR3: TGTGCCAGCAGTCCCGGACTAGCGGTTACCAATGAGCAGTTCTTC.